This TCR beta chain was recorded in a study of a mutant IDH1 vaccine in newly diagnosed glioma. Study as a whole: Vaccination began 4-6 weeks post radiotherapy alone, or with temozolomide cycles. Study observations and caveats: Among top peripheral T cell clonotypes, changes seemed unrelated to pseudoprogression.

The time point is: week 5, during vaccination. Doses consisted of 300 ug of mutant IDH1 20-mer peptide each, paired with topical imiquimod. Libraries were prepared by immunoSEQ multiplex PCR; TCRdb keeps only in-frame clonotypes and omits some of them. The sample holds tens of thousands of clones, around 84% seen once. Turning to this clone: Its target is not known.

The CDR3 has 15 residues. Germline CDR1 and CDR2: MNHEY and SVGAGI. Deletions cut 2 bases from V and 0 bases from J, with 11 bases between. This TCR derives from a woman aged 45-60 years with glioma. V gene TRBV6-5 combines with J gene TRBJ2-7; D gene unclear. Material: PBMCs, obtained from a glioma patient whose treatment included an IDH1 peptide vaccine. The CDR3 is CASSYLIRSSYEQYF. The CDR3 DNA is TGTGCCAGCAGTTACCTCATAAGGAGCTCCTACGAGCAGTACTTC.